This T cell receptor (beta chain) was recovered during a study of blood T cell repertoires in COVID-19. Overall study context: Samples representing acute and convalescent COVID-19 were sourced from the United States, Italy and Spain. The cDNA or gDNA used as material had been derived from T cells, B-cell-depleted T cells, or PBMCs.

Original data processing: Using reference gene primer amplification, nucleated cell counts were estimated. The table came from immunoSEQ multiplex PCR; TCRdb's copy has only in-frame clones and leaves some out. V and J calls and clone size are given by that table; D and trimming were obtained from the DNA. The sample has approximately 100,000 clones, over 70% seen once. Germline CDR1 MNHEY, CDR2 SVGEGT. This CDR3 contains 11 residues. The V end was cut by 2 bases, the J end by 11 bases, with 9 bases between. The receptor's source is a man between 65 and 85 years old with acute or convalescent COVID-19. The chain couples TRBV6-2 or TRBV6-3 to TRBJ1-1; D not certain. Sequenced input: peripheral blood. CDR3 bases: TGTGCCAGCAGTTACAAGGGAGCGGCTTTCTTT. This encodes CASSYKGAAFF.